The clone carrying this TCR beta chain occurred a few times. Its specificity is not known. This entry is derived from a study of early T cells in non-severe SARS-CoV-2 infection. About the study: The input, bulk RNA from unsorted whole blood, was sequenced, and chains were unpaired.

Germline-derived CDR1 and CDR2 are SGHTA and FQGNSA. Trimming cost V 2 bases and J 3 bases, with 10 bases left between them. The CDR3 has 14 amino acids. Researchers attached unique molecular identifiers to individual cDNA molecules. Using its own MiXCR run on the 5' RACE reads, TCRdb lists one record per CDR3 protein. The table shows almost 45,000 distinct CDR3 sequences, with roughly 6% occurring only once. Findings of the study overall: Reliance on VDJdb matching favored anti-spike CD8 responses; private and CD4 specificities were missed.

The chain carries TRBV7-2 and TRBJ2-5; D is possibly TRBD1 (6 bases). Input material: whole blood. This TCR was recovered from an adult who was a healthcare worker with PCR-confirmed SARS-CoV-2 infection or an uninfected control (not recorded which). The DNA for the CDR3 is TGTGCCAGCAGCTTATGGTCAGGGGAAGAGACCCAGTACTTC. Translation: CASSLWSGEETQYF.